This T cell receptor beta chain was identified in a study of stem cell transplantation in POMP-related autoinflammatory disease. Study information: DNA chimerism showed 100% graft donor engraftment of neutrophils and platelets through one year.

Data came from immunoSEQ multiplex PCR; TCRdb stores just in-frame clones and leaves some out. The table has 68,000 or so clones, approximately 90% seen once; the top ten hold 0.5% to 0.85%. CDR3 length equals 18 residues. Trimming removed 6 bases from V and 0 bases from J, with 21 bases in between. CDR1 and CDR2 (germline): LNHDA, SQIVND (reference sequence). Findings and caveats of the study: PRAID patients trended toward lower TRB diversity and higher clonality in all analyzed T-cell subsets.

A few counts support this clone. Its antigen is not known. The chain joins TRBV19 to TRBJ2-4; D may be TRBD1 (5 bases). The material sequenced was CD4+ T cells from PBMCs, taken after stem cell transplantation. The TCR sequence derives from a human patient with POMP-related autoinflammation and immune dysregulation (PRAID). Some of these T cells may belong to the graft donor. Here the CDR3 reads CASRSPRGSQGAKNIQYF. In nucleotides, the CDR3 is TGTGCCAGTAGATCTCCCCGAGGTAGCCAGGGAGCCAAAAACATTCAGTACTTC.